The clone carrying this T cell receptor (beta chain) was counted many times. The target antigen is unknown. The sample originates from a study of beta chain features in type 1 diabetes. The study, taken as a whole, reports: Across patients, naive, central memory and Treg TCRB repertoires exhibited apparently greater similarity than was observed across healthy donors. Shorter templates may be favored by PCR, equally so in patients and controls. Moderate yet significant TCRB CDR3 shortening was seen in Type 1 diabetes patients in all four CD4+ subsets.

Sequenced material consisted of expressed TCRB transcripts (all of the isolated RNA was reverse transcribed). TCRdb's table, derived via immunoSEQ multiplex PCR, lists solely in-frame clones and lacks some. The sample holds about 120,000 clones, about 16% seen once. The germline CDR1 and CDR2 sequences are SEHNR and FQNEAQ (reference sequence). V lost 4 bases to trimming and J lost 4 bases, with 8 bases between them. CDR3 length: 12 residues. The specimen was central memory CD4+ T cells from blood. This chain links TRBV7-9 with TRBJ2-7; D is ambiguous. This receptor was obtained from a man younger than 40 with type 1 diabetes. The CDR3 loop is CASSSLLYEQYF. The CDR3 DNA reads TGTGCCAGCAGCTCACTATTATACGAGCAGTACTTC. Variable domain in full (rest from reference TRBV7-9 and TRBJ2-7): DTGVSQNPRHKITKRGQNVTFRCDPISEHNRLYWYRQTLGQGPEFLTYFQNEAQLEKSRLLSDRFSAERPKGSFSTLEIQRTEQGDSAMYLCASSSLLYEQYFGPGTRLTVT.